The clone carrying this T cell receptor (beta chain) was picked up one time. The CDR3 consists of 16 residues. V was trimmed by 3 bases and J by 2 bases, leaving 14 bases between them. CDR1 KGHSH and CDR2 LQKENI come from the germline V gene. As originally analysed: Amplification with reference gene primers provided the estimates of nucleated cell counts. TCRdb's table, derived via immunoSEQ multiplex PCR, lists solely in-frame clones and lacks some. The DNA gave D and trimming, while V, J and clone size come from that table. Among just over 250,000 clones listed, around 84% were seen once. The sample originates from a study of blood T cell repertoires in COVID-19. Study-level background: Samples representing acute and convalescent COVID-19 were sourced from the United States, Italy and Spain.

Self-reported history from a screening survey and questionnaire set each donor's cohort. V is TRBV18 and J is TRBJ1-5; D may be TRBD1 (5 bases). Specimen: PBMCs or T cells enriched from blood (not recorded which). The receptor was derived from a man between 25 and 39 years old with acute COVID-19. CDR3 DNA sequence: TGTGCCAGCTCACCTCTCCCCCCCAGGGGCAATCAGCCCCAGCATTTT. Translation gives CASSPLPPRGNQPQHF.